A selection of T cell receptor beta chains follows, all from one sample in a study of control samples from healthy donors and cancer patients. Some clones are missing from TCRdb's copy, which holds only in-frame ones; the method was immunoSEQ multiplex PCR. The sample records about 100,000 clones, roughly 89% being singletons. Material for sequencing was blood. Receptors were obtained from a man between 25 and 39 years old in good health. CDR3s leave out the opening cysteine and the closing phenylalanine or tryptophan. Clone size is shown for a subset of rows, as once, few, many or a class of expanded clone.

V gene: TRBV14; clone size: NA; J gene: TRBJ1-2; CDR3 protein: ASSQDKFGEDYGYT
V gene: TRBV10-1; clone size: NA; J gene: TRBJ2-2; CDR3 protein: ASSLGRDTGELF
V gene: TRBV7-9; clone size: NA; J gene: TRBJ1-4; CDR3 protein: ASTLQGPNEKLF
V gene: TRBV28; clone size: NA; J gene: TRBJ2-7; CDR3 protein: ASSFSLASMQPEQY
V gene: TRBV7-2; clone size: NA; J gene: TRBJ2-1; CDR3 protein: ASSLTGSGGYNEQF
V gene: TRBV7-9; clone size: NA; J gene: TRBJ1-4; CDR3 protein: ASSYRQGGEKLF
V gene: TRBV25-1; clone size: NA; J gene: TRBJ1-2; CDR3 protein: ASRDTGFYGYT
V gene: TRBV19; clone size: NA; J gene: TRBJ1-5; CDR3 protein: ASSPSDRGINQPQH
V gene: TRBV28; clone size: NA; J gene: TRBJ2-7; CDR3 protein: ASRRSPSGSSYEQY
V gene: TRBV10-1; clone size: few; J gene: TRBJ2-3; CDR3 protein: ASSAGAATDTQY
V gene: TRBV6-5; clone size: NA; J gene: TRBJ1-5; CDR3 protein: ASSSSQDEGPQH
V gene: TRBV7-3; clone size: NA; J gene: TRBJ2-5; CDR3 protein: ASSPRGGETQY
V gene: TRBV6-2/TRBV6-3; clone size: NA; J gene: TRBJ2-5; CDR3 protein: ASSYGTSTETQY
V gene: TRBV3-1/TRBV3-2; clone size: NA; J gene: TRBJ2-1; CDR3 protein: ASSPPATGEGLEDNEQF
V gene: TRBV7-3; clone size: NA; J gene: TRBJ1-4; CDR3 protein: ASSSVPGQGPKEKLF
V gene: TRBV6-6; clone size: NA; J gene: TRBJ1-1; CDR3 protein: ASSYSWDEAF
V gene: TRBV2; clone size: once; J gene: TRBJ1-6; CDR3 protein: ASRGTVSSPLH
V gene: TRBV6-5; clone size: NA; J gene: TRBJ1-6; CDR3 protein: ASSTRTNNSPLH
V gene: TRBV9; clone size: NA; J gene: TRBJ1-2; CDR3 protein: ASSVGGRVGGYT
V gene: TRBV11-3; clone size: NA; J gene: TRBJ2-3; CDR3 protein: ASSFRGNTDTQY
V gene: TRBV11-2; clone size: NA; J gene: TRBJ2-3; CDR3 protein: ASSPSGGARY
V gene: TRBV7-9; clone size: NA; J gene: TRBJ1-1; CDR3 protein: ASLSLLGGTEAF
V gene: TRBV7-2; clone size: NA; J gene: TRBJ1-1; CDR3 protein: ASSLAGGGYTEAF
V gene: TRBV6-5; clone size: NA; J gene: TRBJ1-2; CDR3 protein: ASSSGSGYT
V gene: TRBV7-2; clone size: NA; J gene: TRBJ2-2; CDR3 protein: ASRGQKNTGELF
V gene: TRBV10-2; clone size: few; J gene: TRBJ2-1; CDR3 protein: ASRKQGSEQF
V gene: TRBV4-2; clone size: NA; J gene: TRBJ2-4; CDR3 protein: ASSQGSGRNIQY
V gene: TRBV5-4; clone size: NA; J gene: TRBJ1-1; CDR3 protein: ASSYDIPTPTEAF
V gene: TRBV9; clone size: NA; J gene: TRBJ2-1; CDR3 protein: ASSVVTGSYNEQF
V gene: TRBV7-2; clone size: NA; J gene: TRBJ2-1; CDR3 protein: ASSLRTGGRSYNEQF
V gene: TRBV19; clone size: NA; J gene: TRBJ1-2; CDR3 protein: ASSTRLGYGYT
V gene: TRBV30; clone size: NA; J gene: TRBJ2-5; CDR3 protein: AWSPRLTSGAGETQY
V gene: TRBV19; clone size: NA; J gene: TRBJ1-6; CDR3 protein: ASSRGERSPLH
V gene: TRBV6-2/TRBV6-3; clone size: NA; J gene: TRBJ1-5; CDR3 protein: ASSYSATNQPQH
V gene: TRBV4-3; clone size: NA; J gene: TRBJ2-4; CDR3 protein: ASSPSGRGKNIQY
V gene: TRBV5-1; clone size: NA; J gene: TRBJ2-7; CDR3 protein: ASSLGARGTVIYEQY
V gene: TRBV5-1; clone size: NA; J gene: TRBJ2-3; CDR3 protein: ASSLLAVQGTDTQY
V gene: TRBV12-5; clone size: NA; J gene: TRBJ1-3; CDR3 protein: ASGFPQGSTLLSGNTIY
V gene: TRBV30; clone size: few; J gene: TRBJ1-5; CDR3 protein: AWSGRVGGSNQPQH
V gene: TRBV28; clone size: NA; J gene: TRBJ2-7; CDR3 protein: ASSPSSIPHEQY
V gene: TRBV10-3; clone size: NA; J gene: TRBJ1-1; CDR3 protein: AISGQGNTEAF
V gene: TRBV27; clone size: NA; J gene: TRBJ1-2; CDR3 protein: ASSLAQGGGYGYT
V gene: TRBV13; clone size: NA; J gene: TRBJ1-2; CDR3 protein: ASSSTMGRSGYT
V gene: TRBV9; clone size: NA; J gene: TRBJ1-2; CDR3 protein: ASSAAGEGLYGYT
V gene: TRBV10-2; clone size: NA; J gene: TRBJ2-3; CDR3 protein: ASRPTVSGGRLDSTDTQY
V gene: TRBV6-2/TRBV6-3; clone size: NA; J gene: TRBJ1-5; CDR3 protein: ASSYIAGQGGNQPQH
V gene: TRBV24-1; clone size: NA; J gene: TRBJ2-3; CDR3 protein: ATSDLLDSSTDTQY
V gene: TRBV10-3; clone size: NA; J gene: TRBJ1-5; CDR3 protein: AISEGLNNQPQH
V gene: TRBV4-1; clone size: NA; J gene: TRBJ1-2; CDR3 protein: ASSTRQGYYGYT
V gene: TRBV30; clone size: NA; J gene: TRBJ1-1; CDR3 protein: AWSATDLGSAF
V gene: TRBV7-8; clone size: NA; J gene: TRBJ1-5; CDR3 protein: ASSFPGNQPQH
V gene: TRBV5-1; clone size: NA; J gene: TRBJ2-5; CDR3 protein: ARSLAGAGGPKETQY
V gene: TRBV28; clone size: NA; J gene: TRBJ1-2; CDR3 protein: ASSFGQPNYGYT
V gene: TRBV19; clone size: NA; J gene: TRBJ2-1; CDR3 protein: ASSPGLAVNNEQF
V gene: TRBV6-2/TRBV6-3; clone size: NA; J gene: TRBJ2-3; CDR3 protein: ASSYASLSTDTQY
V gene: TRBV18; clone size: NA; J gene: TRBJ1-3; CDR3 protein: ASSPGPTTGNTIY
V gene: TRBV5-1; clone size: NA; J gene: TRBJ2-2; CDR3 protein: ASSPGSDSRTGELF
V gene: TRBV6-6; clone size: few; J gene: TRBJ1-5; CDR3 protein: ASSYSIGVGNQPQH
V gene: TRBV10-3; clone size: NA; J gene: TRBJ1-6; CDR3 protein: AISEWGAGSPLH
V gene: TRBV7-8; clone size: NA; J gene: TRBJ1-1; CDR3 protein: ASSLSSWGQENTEAF